Following are 18 T cell receptor beta chains from one sample sequenced in a study of blood T cells in healthy people across ages. A second about 7 to 12 cycle PCR used barcoded and J-beta primers. TCRdb processed the 5' RACE reads anew with MiXCR; each CDR3 protein has one entry. The sample consists of 1 million or so distinct CDR3 sequences, around 25% of them appearing once. These records were also assigned to another study, of T cells of mothers and their children.

The sample comprised blood. These receptors all stem from a girl between 2 and 10 years old in good health.

The chain combines TRBV20-1 with TRBJ2-5; 9 bases align to TRBD2. The CDR3 has 16 amino acids. Germline V gene sequence: CDR1 DFQATT, CDR2 SNEGSKA (reference sequence). V trimming: 0 bases; J trimming: 0 bases; junction bases outside the gene matches: 5. The CDR3 sequence: CSARDPSGENQETQYF. As DNA, the CDR3 is TGCAGTGCTAGAGATCCTAGCGGGGAGAACCAAGAGACCCAGTACTTC.

This clonotype was observed a handful of times. The junction differs from germline at one of its ends, possibly a read error. This chain connects TRBV2 to TRBJ1-2; 9 nucleotides agree with TRBD1. CDR3 length: 13 residues. CDR1 is SNHLY, CDR2 FYNNEI, per germline. The CDR3 region has the DNA TGTGCCAGCAGCGAAGACAGGGGGGGTGGCTACACCTTC. This gives the protein CASSEDRGGGYTF.

This CDR3 reads CASSESGGWTSGYTDTQYF. In DNA form, the CDR3 reads TGCGCCAGCAGTGAGTCTGGGGGTTGGACTAGCGGTTATACGGATACGCAGTATTTT. This chain uses TRBV10-2 with TRBJ2-3; 10 bases align to TRBD2. The CDR3 extends over 19 amino acids. Looked up from germline, CDR1 is WSHSY and CDR2 is SAAADI. V gave up 0 bases and J gave up 6 bases; unmatched junction bases: 15.

J is TRBJ1-4 and V is TRBV5-1; D remains ambiguous. The CDR3 is 14 residues long. V gave up 4 bases and J gave up 2 bases, with 9 bases separating them. Germline lookup yields CDR1 SGHRS and CDR2 YFSETQ. CDR3 amino acids: CASSLTSTNEKLFF. CDR3 sequence (DNA): TGCGCCAGCAGCCTCACCTCCACTAATGAAAAACTGTTTTTT.

J is TRBJ1-6 and V is TRBV11-2; D not resolved. Germline V gene sequence: CDR1 SGHAT, CDR2 FQNNGV. The CDR3 consists of 17 residues. Trimming shortened V by 7 bases and J by 0 bases, and 16 bases separated the two germline ends. The CDR3, as DNA: TGTGCCAGCACAGCCCCTGCCTTGCGCTCCTATAATTCACCCCTCCACTTT. The encoded protein is CASTAPALRSYNSPLHF.

The chain combines TRBV4-1 with TRBJ2-5; D remains unclear. The J call may be faulty, since TRBJ2-7 better matches the DNA end. This CDR3 contains 14 residues. Germline V gives CDR1 MGHRA, CDR2 YSYEKL. The CDR3 sequence: CASSQVNNGHEQYF. The CDR3 nucleotides are TGCGCCAGCAGCCAAGTAAACAACGGCCACGAGCAGTACTTC.

This clonotype was picked up a small number of times. CDR3 bases: TGTGCCAGCAGGGCAGCGGGAGGTAGCACCGGGGAGCTGTTTTTT. Protein product: CASRAAGGSTGELFF. The chain employs TRBV4-2 and TRBJ2-2, with 9 bases lining up with TRBD2. The ends lost 6 bases at V and 4 bases at J; junction bases unmatched: 6. Germline CDR1 reads LGHNA; CDR2 reads YNFKEQ. This CDR3 region has 15 residues.

The chain couples TRBV6-6 to TRBJ2-6; D not resolved. This CDR3 is 16 amino acids long. V was cut by 5 bases and J by 1 base, with 12 bases left in between. Germline CDR1 is MNHNY and CDR2 is SVGAGI (reference sequence). CDR3 nucleotides: TGTGCCAGCAGTCTTCCCCTTCCTTCTGGGGCCAACGTCCTGACTTTC. It specifies CASSLPLPSGANVLTF.

V gene TRBV29-1 combines with J gene TRBJ1-2; TRBD1 matches at 7 bases. Germline assignment: CDR1 SQVTM and CDR2 ANQGSEA. The trim removed 5 bases at V and 4 bases at J, leaving 7 bases unmatched. This CDR3 comprises 13 residues. CDR3 sequence: CSVLRQGLYGYTF. Here the CDR3 DNA reads TGCAGCGTTTTAAGACAGGGCCTCTATGGCTACACCTTC.

This clonotype was recorded once. V is TRBV3-1 and J is TRBJ1-1, with D perhaps TRBD1 (5 bases). The V and J ends lost 3 bases and 5 bases respectively, with 10 bases between them. The CDR3 is 13 amino acids. CDR1 LGHDT and CDR2 YNNKEL come from the germline V gene (reference sequence). DNA for the CDR3: TGTGCCAGCAGCCAGATACAGGAGACTGAAGCTTTCTTT. Translated: CASSQIQETEAFF.

This clonotype was counted between two and nine times. The chain combines TRBV29-1 with TRBJ2-7; 7 bases match TRBD1. With 6 bases clipped from V and 3 bases from J, the junction kept 8 bases outside the gene matches. The CDR3 extends over 13 amino acids. Germline values: CDR1 SQVTM, CDR2 ANQGSEA. CDR3 region: CSVRTGQGYEQYF. The CDR3 DNA is TGCAGCGTCCGGACAGGTCAGGGCTACGAGCAGTACTTC.

The chain employs TRBV4-1 and TRBJ2-1; unclear D gene. The CDR3 runs 15 residues. The V and J ends lost 1 base and 5 bases respectively, with 12 bases between them. CDR1 is MGHRA and CDR2 is YSYEKL in the germline V gene. The CDR3 DNA sequence: TGCGCCAGCAGCCAAGTCTTGCGGAATCACAATGAGCAGTTCTTC. This encodes CASSQVLRNHNEQFF.

This clonotype was recorded once. No conserved phenylalanine or tryptophan ends this CDR3, so it is likely a read error. The rearrangement joins TRBV7-9 to TRBJ2-5; D gene ambiguous. With the DNA end fitting TRBJ2-1 better, the J assignment may be wrong. Germline CDR1 is SEHNR and CDR2 is FQNEAQ (reference sequence). The CDR3 has 12 residues. CDR3 sequence reads: CASSLQGDEQFL. The CDR3 bases are TGTGCCAGCAGCTTACAAGGAGATGAGCAGTTCTTG.

On this clonotype itself: Given the absence of the conserved phenylalanine or tryptophan at the CDR3 end, a read error is likely. The rearrangement joins TRBV7-2 to TRBJ2-5; D gene ambiguous. Deletions cut 5 bases from V and 2 bases from J, with 9 bases between. The CDR3 covers 13 residues. Germline CDR1 reads SGHTA; CDR2 reads FQGNSA. In DNA, the CDR3 is TGTGCCAGCAGCGGTACACCACAAGAGACCCAGTACCTC. It specifies CASSGTPQETQYL.

The V and J genes are TRBV20-1 and TRBJ2-3; 14 nucleotides line up with TRBD2. The length of the CDR3 is 16 residues. Trimming took 5 bases from V and 4 from J; bases not matched to a gene: 8. From germline, CDR1 is DFQATT and CDR2 SNEGSKA (reference sequence). The CDR3 coding sequence is TGCAGTGCTCGGACTAGCGGGAGGACCGGGGCAGATACGCAGTATTTT. Amino acids: CSARTSGRTGADTQYF.

This rearrangement joins TRBV7-8 to TRBJ1-2, with D uncertain. From germline, CDR1 is SGHVS and CDR2 FQNEAQ. V was trimmed by 3 bases and J by 7 bases, leaving 18 bases between them. This CDR3 is 15 amino acids long. The CDR3 region has the DNA TGTGCCAGCAGCTTCCGAGGTTTCCTAGAGGTTGGCTACACCTTC. Translated: CASSFRGFLEVGYTF. Based on the CDR3 plus reference TRBV7-8 and TRBJ1-2, the full variable domain is GAGVSQSPRYKVAKRGQDVALRCDPISGHVSLFWYQQALGQGPEFLTYFQNEAQLDKSGLPSDRFFAERPEGSVSTLKIQRTQQEDSAVYLCASSFRGFLEVGYTFGSGTRLTVV.

This clonotype has more than one count but fewer than ten. The chain carries TRBV12-3 or TRBV12-4 and TRBJ1-6, with 9 bases fitting TRBD1. The CDR3 totals 14 residues. The J segment lost 10 bases and the V segment lost 5 bases, leaving 6 bases of the junction unmatched. CDR3 sequence reads: CASSATGGRSPLHF. In DNA, the CDR3 is TGTGCCAGCAGTGCCACAGGGGGCAGGTCACCCCTCCACTTT.

Ten or more counts support this clonotype. This chain joins TRBV11-2 and TRBJ2-7, with D tentatively TRBD1 or TRBD2 (5 bases each). The ends were cut back, 2 bases at V and 1 base at J, with 18 bases in the middle. Germline V CDR1 and CDR2: SGHAT, FQNNGV. This CDR3 comprises 17 residues. CDR3 residues: CASSLLFRGGKSYEQYF. The CDR3 bases are TGTGCCAGCAGCTTATTGTTTCGGGGCGGAAAATCCTACGAGCAGTACTTC.